This TCR beta chain was identified during a study of early T cells in non-severe SARS-CoV-2 infection. Study at large: Sequencing input comprised bulk RNA from unsorted whole blood; chain pairing was not available.

Individual cDNA molecules carried attached unique molecular identifiers. TCRdb re-called the 5' RACE reads with MiXCR, one entry per CDR3 protein. This sample yields tens of thousands of distinct CDR3 sequences, of which 9% to 15% are seen a single time; more than 15% belongs to the top ten. Germline V gene lookup returns CDR1 LNHDA and CDR2 SQIVND (reference sequence). This CDR3 spans 13 amino acids. Trimming cost V 4 bases and J 3 bases, with 7 bases left between them. This clonotype was detected ten times or more. Its antigen is not known. General study findings and limits: VDJdb matching, biased toward anti-spike CD8 responses, missed private and CD4 specificities.

The sample consisted of whole blood. The chain couples TRBV19 to TRBJ1-5; D remains unclear. This TCR was sampled from an adult who was a healthcare worker with PCR-confirmed SARS-CoV-2 infection or an uninfected control (not recorded which). The DNA of the CDR3 is TGTGCCAGTAGTACAGGTCCCAATCAGCCCCAGCATTTT. It codes for CASSTGPNQPQHF.